The 32 T cell receptor beta chains in this list originate from one sample, sequenced in a study of T cells in Graves' hyperthyroidism and ophthalmopathy. TCR beta CDR3 sequences were amplified from RNA transcripts. The HTBI primer set was used in a first-round RT-PCR of the TCR CDR3. TCRdb reanalysed the multiplex PCR reads using MiXCR and keeps one entry per CDR3 protein. The sample has a few hundred thousand distinct CDR3 sequences, less than 25% seen once. Sequencing input: blood. The receptors come from a man younger than 35 with Graves' hyperthyroidism.

This clonotype has at least ten counts. J is TRBJ2-2 and V is TRBV28; D perhaps matches TRBD1 (5 bases). The length of the CDR3 is 14 residues. V lost 4 bases and J 4 bases, leaving 10 bases between the germline ends. Germline V gene sequence: CDR1 MDHEN, CDR2 SYDVKM. CDR3 sequence: CASSYARATGELFF. The CDR3 bases are TGTGCCAGCAGTTACGCCAGGGCCACCGGGGAGCTGTTTTTT.

This clonotype appeared many times. The V and J genes are TRBV20-1 and TRBJ2-7; D is unclear. Germline V gives CDR1 DFQATT, CDR2 SNEGSKA (reference sequence). The CDR3 contains 11 residues. V lost 1 base, J lost 6 bases, and 7 bases lay in between. The chain's CDR3 is CSARAYGEQYF. For the CDR3, the DNA is TGCAGTGCTAGAGCTTACGGCGAGCAGTACTTC.

This clonotype was recorded many times. The chain carries TRBV28 and TRBJ2-7; 11 nucleotides agree with TRBD1. Germline V CDR1 and CDR2: MDHEN, SYDVKM. V shed 3 bases, J shed 3 bases, and the junction held 4 bases outside the gene matches. The CDR3 length is 15 residues. CDR3 sequence: CASSLVGTGGYEQYF. DNA of the CDR3: TGTGCCAGCAGTTTGGTTGGGACAGGGGGCTACGAGCAGTACTTC.

This clonotype was observed many times. The chain recombines TRBV20-1 with TRBJ2-7; 7 bases line up with TRBD1. V shed 1 base, J shed 0 bases, and the junction held 6 bases outside the gene matches. This CDR3 is built from 15 residues. Germline V gene data show CDR1 as DFQATT and CDR2 as SNEGSKA (reference sequence). The CDR3 sequence: CSARVRTGISYEQYF. The DNA for the CDR3 is TGCAGTGCTAGAGTCCGGACAGGAATCTCCTACGAGCAGTACTTC.

This clonotype was observed a few times. CDR3 residues: CASSGTGHQETQYF. The CDR3 nucleotides read TGTGCCAGCAGCGGAACAGGGCACCAAGAGACCCAGTACTTC. The chain recombines TRBV9 with TRBJ2-5; D perhaps matches TRBD1 (6 bases). V lost 3 bases to trimming and J lost 0 bases, with 9 bases between them. CDR3 length: 14 amino acids. In germline, CDR1 is SGDLS, CDR2 YYNGEE.

This clonotype showed up just a few times. The chain couples TRBV7-3 to TRBJ2-2; 8 bases map to TRBD2. Germline loops: CDR1 SGHTA, CDR2 FQGTGA. Unmatched junction bases numbered 5, after V lost 5 bases and J lost 0 bases. This CDR3 is 16 amino acids long. The CDR3 region has the DNA TGTGCCAGCAGCCTCAATAGCGGGGCGAACACCGGGGAGCTGTTTTTT. Protein product: CASSLNSGANTGELFF.

This clonotype came up many times. The chain uses TRBV30 and TRBJ2-5, with D unclear. From germline, CDR1 is GTSNPN and CDR2 SVGIG (reference sequence). The CDR3 runs 12 residues. V lost 1 base and J lost 5, with 8 bases in between. The CDR3 bases are TGTGCCTGGAGTGATAGTCGGGAGACCCAGTACTTC. Protein product: CAWSDSRETQYF.

This chain uses TRBV2 with TRBJ2-5; a weak D match, TRBD2 (5 bases). Germline CDR1 and CDR2: SNHLY and FYNNEI. Trimming left V 0 bases short and J 4 bases short, with 12 bases between. CDR3 length: 15 residues. CDR3 sequence: CASSEARGNLETQYF. Written as DNA, the CDR3 is TGTGCCAGCAGTGAAGCTCGAGGGAATTTAGAGACCCAGTACTTC.

This clonotype was found many times. The chain couples TRBV11-2 to TRBJ1-1, with a tentative D call TRBD1 (5 bases). Trimming pared 1 base from V and 4 bases from J, leaving 10 bases between. The CDR3 has 14 residues. Germline CDR1 reads SGHAT; CDR2 reads FQNNGV. The CDR3 loop is CASSLGQRGTEAFF. Here the CDR3 DNA reads TGTGCCAGCAGCTTAGGACAGAGGGGCACTGAAGCTTTCTTT.

The table lists this clonotype with many counts. This chain links TRBV15 with TRBJ1-5; D ambiguous. Germline V lookup: CDR1 LNHNV, CDR2 YYDKDF (reference sequence). This CDR3 spans 12 amino acids. V shed 3 bases and J shed 9 bases, with 9 bases lying between them. In nucleotides, the CDR3 is TGTGCCACCAGCAGGGAGGGTGGGCCCCAGCATTTT. It encodes CATSREGGPQHF. Full variable domain (rest looked up from reference TRBV15 and TRBJ1-5): DAMVIQNPRYQVTQFGKPVTLSCSQTLNHNVMYWYQQKSSQAPKLLFHYYDKDFNNEADTPDNFQSRRPNTSFCFLDIRSPGLGDTAMYLCATSREGGPQHFGDGTRLSIL.

CDR3 bases: TGTGCCAGCAGCGGTAGCCCTACAGAGACCCAGTACTTC. It encodes CASSGSPTETQYF. The chain has TRBV12-3 or TRBV12-4 and TRBJ2-5; D is uncertain. V was cut by 6 bases and J by 4 bases, with 12 bases left in between. The CDR3 sequence is 13 residues long.

This clonotype was detected ten times or more. The V and J genes are TRBV5-6 and TRBJ1-5; D remains ambiguous. The CDR3 contains 14 residues. Germline V CDR1 and CDR2: SGHDT, YYEEEE. V gave up 2 bases and J gave up 7 bases, with 13 bases separating them. In DNA form, the CDR3 reads TGTGCCAGCAGCTTTTCCCGAGCGGGGCAGCCCCAGCATTTT. It encodes CASSFSRAGQPQHF.

This clonotype was found many times. The chain employs TRBV2 and TRBJ2-5; TRBD2 agrees at 11 bases. This CDR3 region has 18 residues. The trim removed 6 bases at V and 1 base at J, leaving 13 bases unmatched. Germline lookup yields CDR1 SNHLY and CDR2 FYNNEI. CDR3 nucleotides: TGTGCCAGCAGGGCCGGGACTAGCGGAGTAGGGCGCCAAGAGACCCAGTACTTC. Protein: CASRAGTSGVGRQETQYF. Combining the CDR3 with reference TRBV2 and TRBJ2-5 gives the whole variable domain EPEVTQTPSHQVTQMGQEVILRCVPISNHLYFYWYRQILGQKVEFLVSFYNNEISEKSEIFDDQFSVERPDGSNFTLKIRSTKLEDSAMYFCASRAGTSGVGRQETQYFGPGTRLLVL.

This clonotype has at least ten counts. The gene calls are TRBV6-2 or TRBV6-3 and TRBJ1-2; 10 bases line up with TRBD1. From germline, CDR1 is MNHEY and CDR2 SVGEGT. The junction had 4 bases not matched to a gene; V was cut back by 4 bases and J by 5 bases. The CDR3 loop spans 14 amino acids. The CDR3 loop is CASSSDRGLYGYTF. CDR3 sequence (DNA): TGTGCCAGCAGTTCCGACAGGGGGCTTTATGGCTACACCTTC.

The J gene is TRBJ1-5, the V gene TRBV7-8; D not resolved. Germline V gives CDR1 SGHVS, CDR2 FQNEAQ. The CDR3 consists of 16 residues. CDR3 sequence: CVCSLIPVGSNQPQHF. CDR3 in DNA: TGTGTCTGCAGCTTAATCCCCGTCGGGAGCAATCAGCCCCAGCATTTT.

V and J are TRBV19 and TRBJ2-7, with a tentative D call TRBD1 (6 bases). The CDR3 covers 15 residues. Trimming removed 5 bases from V and 1 base from J, with 15 bases in between. The germline V gene encodes CDR1 LNHDA and CDR2 SQIVND (reference sequence). CDR3 sequence reads: CASSPTDSESYEQYF. The CDR3 nucleotides read TGTGCCAGTAGTCCTACGGACAGCGAGTCCTACGAGCAGTACTTC.

The chain combines TRBV6-2 or TRBV6-3 with TRBJ1-2, with D unresolved. The CDR3 loop spans 13 amino acids. V was pared by 2 bases and J by 3 bases, with 7 bases between. Germline loops: CDR1 MNHEY, CDR2 SVGEGT. CDR3 nucleotides: TGTGCCAGCAGTTACGGGCAGCACTATGGCTACACCTTC. Translation: CASSYGQHYGYTF.

This CDR3 reads CASSPGHPREQYF. The CDR3 nucleotides are TGTGCCAGCAGCCCCGGGCACCCAAGGGAGCAGTACTTC. This sequence joins TRBV11-2 and TRBJ2-7; D is undetermined. The ends were cut back, 5 bases at V and 7 bases at J, with 15 bases in the middle. The CDR3 spans 13 residues. Germline CDR1 and CDR2: SGHAT and FQNNGV.

This clonotype was detected ten times or more. The rearrangement joins TRBV10-2 to TRBJ2-5; a possible D gene is TRBD1 (5 bases). CDR1 is WSHSY and CDR2 is SAAADI in the germline V gene. With 0 bases removed from V and 6 bases from J, the gap between germline ends came to 11 bases. This CDR3 is built from 14 residues. The CDR3 region is CASSESTAGQTQYF. The DNA of the CDR3 is TGCGCCAGCAGTGAGTCGACGGCAGGGCAGACCCAGTACTTC.

The genes are TRBV6-1 and TRBJ2-2; unclear D gene. This CDR3 is 16 amino acids long. V lost 6 bases to trimming and J lost 6 bases, with 20 bases between them. The germline V gene has CDR1 MNHNS and CDR2 SASEGT. CDR3 sequence reads: CASRSPSRPGAGELFF. The CDR3 DNA follows: TGTGCCAGCAGGAGCCCCTCTCGACCTGGGGCCGGGGAGCTGTTTTTT.

This clonotype was observed a handful of times. The V call is TRBV12-3 or TRBV12-4, the J call TRBJ2-3, with D maybe TRBD1 (6 bases). Trimming took off 7 bases at V and 2 bases at J, with 13 bases between the two ends. This CDR3 region has 14 residues. The CDR3 DNA sequence: TGTGCCAGCATGAGGACAGAGGACACAGATACGCAGTATTTT. Its translation: CASMRTEDTDTQYF.

This clonotype has a count of ten or more. The gene calls are TRBV28 and TRBJ2-7, with TRBD1 matching over 9 bases. V lost 5 bases, J lost 6 bases, and 11 bases stayed unmatched. Germline V gives CDR1 MDHEN, CDR2 SYDVKM. CDR3 length equals 15 residues. The CDR3 DNA sequence: TGTGCCAGCAGTATAGTAGGGACAGGGTCTTCCGAGCAGTACTTC. As protein: CASSIVGTGSSEQYF.

The CDR3 DNA sequence: TGTGCCAGCAGCTTACGACAGTCGGGCTACGAGCAGTACTTC. Translated: CASSLRQSGYEQYF. The genes are TRBV7-2 and TRBJ2-7; D possibly corresponds to TRBD1 (5 bases). With 2 bases removed from V and 3 bases from J, the gap between germline ends came to 11 bases. The CDR3 loop spans 14 amino acids. Germline loops: CDR1 SGHTA, CDR2 FQGNSA.

This clonotype was picked up many times. The chain couples TRBV4-2 to TRBJ2-2, with D perhaps TRBD1 (5 bases). V lost 0 bases to trimming and J lost 4 bases, with 9 bases between them. The CDR3 has 15 amino acids. Germline CDR1 and CDR2: LGHNA and YNFKEQ. The CDR3 nucleotides read TGTGCCAGCAGCCAAGATCAGGGTGTCACCGGGGAGCTGTTTTTT. This translates into CASSQDQGVTGELFF.

This clonotype was recorded once. V usage is TRBV10-3 and J usage is TRBJ2-7, with D perhaps matching TRBD2 (6 bases). V was clipped by 6 bases and J by 0 bases, with 15 bases between them. The CDR3 length is 15 residues. Looked up from germline, CDR1 is ENHRY and CDR2 is SYGVKD. This chain's CDR3 is CAIRGGSGISYEQYF. CDR3 in DNA: TGTGCCATCAGGGGGGGTAGCGGTATCTCCTACGAGCAGTACTTC.

This clonotype came up many times. This chain connects TRBV6-1 to TRBJ1-5, with D perhaps TRBD1 (5 bases). This CDR3 contains 16 residues. The V end lost 4 bases, the J end lost 5 bases, and 18 bases lay between the germline ends. Germline V gene lookup returns CDR1 MNHNS and CDR2 SASEGT. The DNA for the CDR3 is TGTGCCAGCAGTGGGTTTGGGGTTTTGGGGGATCAGCCCCAGCATTTT. Translated, it gives CASSGFGVLGDQPQHF.

This clonotype was detected ten times or more. The rearrangement uses TRBV11-2 and TRBJ2-5, with a tentative D call TRBD1 (6 bases). Germline V gene sequence: CDR1 SGHAT, CDR2 FQNNGV. The CDR3 runs 15 residues. The V gene lost 1 base and the J gene lost 0 bases, with 9 bases spanning the gap. The CDR3 DNA reads as TGTGCCAGCAGCTTAGGAGACAGGTACCAAGAGACCCAGTACTTC. Protein sequence: CASSLGDRYQETQYF.

Turning to this clonotype: Relative to the germline gene, one junction end is altered; a read error may explain this. This chain joins TRBV12-3 or TRBV12-4 and TRBJ1-2; TRBD1 might be the D (6 bases). The CDR3 extends over 15 amino acids. The CDR3 sequence: CASSLEGTRSYGYTF. In DNA, the CDR3 is TGTGCCAGCAGTTTAGAGGGGACACGATCCTATGGTTACACCTTC.

This clonotype was seen many times. This sequence joins TRBV29-1 and TRBJ1-1, with D perhaps TRBD1 (5 bases). CDR1 SQVTM and CDR2 ANQGSEA come from the germline V gene. The CDR3 is 13 residues long. V gave up 5 bases and J gave up 2 bases, with 12 bases separating them. The CDR3 DNA follows: TGCAGCGTTCGGGCAGGGCGAAACACTGAAGCTTTCTTT. It specifies CSVRAGRNTEAFF.

This clonotype was picked up one time. Possible read error: a much larger clone is one base away. This chain connects TRBV28 to TRBJ2-2; 7 nucleotides line up with TRBD2. This CDR3 comprises 15 residues. The germline gives CDR1 MDHEN, CDR2 SYDVKM. The CDR3 here is CASSRTRPNAGELFF. The DNA for the CDR3 is TGTGCCAGCAGTAGGACTAGGCCGAACGCCGGGGAGCTGTTTTTT. The full variable domain, its missing parts supplied by reference TRBV28 and TRBJ2-2, is DVKVTQSSRYLVKRTGEKVFLECVQDMDHENMFWYRQDPGLGLRLIYFSYDVKMKEKGDIPEGYSVSREKKERFSLILESASTNQTSMYLCASSRTRPNAGELFFGEGSRLTVL.

Concerning this clonotype: A read error may explain this, as a much larger clone is one base away. The V and J genes are TRBV28 and TRBJ2-7; D gene uncertain. There are 11 residues in the CDR3. Trimming removed 2 bases at V and 5 bases at J, with 4 bases between. CDR1 MDHEN and CDR2 SYDVKM come from the germline V gene. The CDR3 here is CASSLPDEQYF. In nucleotides, the CDR3 is TGTGCCAGCAGTTTACCAGACGAGCAGTACTTC.

This clonotype showed up many times. The chain links TRBV19 to TRBJ2-7; no clear D. The CDR3 loop spans 15 amino acids. V gave up 5 bases and J gave up 3 bases, with 17 bases separating them. Germline CDR1 reads LNHDA; CDR2 reads SQIVND (reference sequence). CDR3 sequence: CASSSRGRSHYEQYF. For the CDR3, the DNA is TGTGCCAGTAGTTCTCGAGGCCGATCCCACTACGAGCAGTACTTC.